A single sample gave rise to the 11 T cell receptor beta chains below, sequenced in a study of beta chain features in type 1 diabetes. Expressed TCRB transcripts were sequenced after all isolated RNA was converted to cDNA. Repertoires were generated with immunoSEQ multiplex PCR, while TCRdb's copy carries only in-frame clones and drops some. The sample shows under 300,000 clones, 27% of them seen only once. What was sequenced was central memory CD4+ T cells from blood. These TCRs come from a man aged 30 to 39 in good health.

With regard to this clone: Germline and junction disagree at one end, which may indicate a read error. In DNA form, the CDR3 reads TGCGCCAGCAGTCAAGGAGCCCAAACAGGGAAGGGTCTATATAATTCACCCCTCCACTTT. Translating gives CASSQGAQTGKGLYNSPLHF. V is TRBV4-1 and J is TRBJ1-6; D may be TRBD1 (6 bases). The length of the CDR3 is 20 residues. CDR1 is MGHRA, CDR2 YSYEKL, per germline.

The gene calls are TRBV9 and TRBJ2-1; 14 nucleotides match TRBD2. From germline, CDR1 is SGDLS and CDR2 YYNGEE. Losses at the gene ends were 4 bases for V and 4 bases for J; bases not matched to a gene: 7. The CDR3 sequence is 17 residues long. The CDR3 protein is CASSPTGTSGRYNEQFF. The CDR3 DNA is TGTGCCAGCAGCCCAACCGGGACTAGCGGGAGATACAATGAGCAGTTCTTC.

The chain is built from TRBV30 and TRBJ2-3; D is unresolved. The CDR3 is 12 residues long. The V gene lost 1 base and the J gene lost 6 bases, with 8 bases spanning the gap. The germline V gene encodes CDR1 GTSNPN and CDR2 SVGIG (reference sequence). The chain's CDR3 is CAWSDSQDTQYF. DNA of the CDR3: TGTGCCTGGAGTGATAGTCAGGATACGCAGTATTTT.

The chain is built from TRBV18 and TRBJ2-4, with D perhaps matching TRBD1 or TRBD2 (5 bases each). Per germline, CDR1 KGHSH and CDR2 LQKENI. There are 15 residues in the CDR3. Trimming left V 3 bases short and J 6 bases short, with 15 bases between. This CDR3 is CASSPGELGTNIQYF. In DNA, the CDR3 is TGTGCCAGCTCACCGGGGGAATTAGGTACAAACATTCAGTACTTC.

The gene calls are TRBV29-1 and TRBJ1-2; TRBD1 is a possible D gene (6 bases). Germline CDR1 is SQVTM and CDR2 is ANQGSEA. The CDR3 runs to 11 residues. The ends were cut back, 6 bases at V and 6 bases at J, with 11 bases in the middle. The DNA of the CDR3 is TGCAGCGTGAACAGGGTGAATGGCTACACCTTC. Protein product: CSVNRVNGYTF.

This clone has just a few counts. This rearrangement joins TRBV18 to TRBJ1-2; possible D gene TRBD1, 6 bases. Germline V gene data show CDR1 as KGHSH and CDR2 as LQKENI. V lost 3 bases and J lost 0, with 14 bases in between. The CDR3 is made up of 16 amino acids. CDR3 coding DNA: TGTGCCAGCTCACCCGAACAGGGTAGGGCTAACTATGGCTACACCTTC. Translating it yields CASSPEQGRANYGYTF.

The chain links TRBV11-2 to TRBJ2-3; 13 nucleotides line up with TRBD2. The CDR3 totals 17 residues. J gave up 5 bases and V 1 base, and 6 bases lay outside the gene matches. Germline CDR1 and CDR2: SGHAT and FQNNGV. CDR3 nucleotide sequence: TGTGCCAGCAGCTTAGTAACTAGCGGGAGGGCCGAAGATACGCAGTATTTT. Translating gives CASSLVTSGRAEDTQYF. Together with reference TRBV11-2 and TRBJ2-3, the CDR3 gives the full variable domain: EAGVAQSPRYKIIEKRQSVAFWCNPISGHATLYWYQQILGQGPKLLIQFQNNGVVDDSQLPKDRFSAERLKGVDSTLKIQPAKLEDSAVYLCASSLVTSGRAEDTQYFGPGTRLTVL.

The chain carries TRBV18 and TRBJ1-1; D unclear. The CDR3 loop spans 12 amino acids. The V gene lost 4 bases and the J gene lost 10 bases, with 13 bases spanning the gap. Germline CDR1 and CDR2: KGHSH and LQKENI. The CDR3 coding sequence is TGTGCCAGCTCACGGAATGACTTGGTAGCTTTCTTT. It encodes CASSRNDLVAFF.

This clone was seen more than once but under ten times. This likely reflects a read error, since a far larger clone is one base away. V usage is TRBV14 and J usage is TRBJ2-1; a weak D match, TRBD2 (6 bases). The CDR3 length is 16 residues. In germline, CDR1 is SGHDN, CDR2 FVKESK. Trimming left V 6 bases short and J 7 bases short, with 22 bases between. CDR3 loop: CASSRAIGRAGNEQFF. The DNA of the CDR3 is TGTGCCAGCAGTCGAGCGATTGGCCGGGCGGGGAATGAGCAGTTCTTC.

This clone was seen only a few times. The chain recombines TRBV25-1 with TRBJ2-7; 7 bases are shared with TRBD1. Losses at the gene ends were 4 bases for V and 2 bases for J; bases not matched to a gene: 11. Germline V gene data show CDR1 as MGHDK and CDR2 as SYGVNS. The CDR3 covers 16 residues. In DNA form, the CDR3 reads TGTGCCAGCAGTGCCACCACCTCCCAGGGGGCCTACGAGCAGTACTTC. This gives the protein CASSATTSQGAYEQYF.

This clone was seen a few times. The chain couples TRBV5-4 to TRBJ2-1; the match to TRBD1 covers 8 bases. There are 14 residues in the CDR3. After removal of 4 bases from V and 9 bases from J, the junction contained 9 bases not matched to a gene. Germline CDR1 SGHNT, CDR2 YYREEE (reference sequence). CDR3 bases: TGTGCCAGCAGCACCGGGACAGGCAGGGGTGAGCAGTTCTTC. As protein: CASSTGTGRGEQFF.